This entry concerns a single T cell receptor beta chain. Its specificity is not known. This sample was taken from a study of OX40 agonist ivuxolimab in advanced cancers. About the study: Patients were roughly 83% male with ages about 23 to 90, mean approximately 58. Three patients got partial responses; one had hepatocellular carcinoma and two had cutaneous melanoma.

TCRdb's table, derived via immunoSEQ multiplex PCR, lists solely in-frame clones and lacks some. The table records over 60,000 clones, roughly 80% of them present only once. V lost 3 bases and J 3 bases, leaving 12 bases between the germline ends. Per germline, CDR1 KGHSH and CDR2 LQKENI. The CDR3 is 14 amino acids. Study results and limitations: Low normalized T-cell clonal expansion was additionally recorded for some nonresponders.

The J gene is TRBJ2-7, the V gene TRBV18, with a possible D match to TRBD2 (6 bases). The specimen was CD4+ or CD8+ T cells sorted from blood, collected in a trial of the OX40 agonist ivuxolimab. This sequence was found in an adult with an advanced solid tumor such as melanoma, head and neck, liver or kidney cancer. The CDR3, as DNA: TGTGCCAGCTCACCTGGGGAGGAGAGCTACGAGCAGTACTTC. Residues: CASSPGEESYEQYF.